This entry lists 26 T cell receptor beta chains sequenced from one sample in a study of cytomegalovirus exposure and HLA in healthy donors. Assay used: immunoSEQ multiplex PCR; TCRdb lists only in-frame clones, some missing. Among hundreds of thousands of clones, around nine tenths were seen once, and the ten largest hold approximately 2.5%. The sequenced sample was PBMCs. All receptors come from a man younger than 35 in good health and CMV-seronegative.

The chain couples TRBV10-3 to TRBJ1-5; no definite D call. This CDR3 spans 14 amino acids. V lost 3 bases, J lost 4 bases, and 10 bases lay in between. Germline values: CDR1 ENHRY, CDR2 SYGVKD. CDR3 amino acids: CAISDGFGNQPQHF. The CDR3 DNA follows: TGTGCCATCAGTGACGGGTTCGGGAATCAGCCCCAGCATTTT.

The V and J genes are TRBV27 and TRBJ1-1, with D unclear. Germline CDR1 MNHEY, CDR2 SMNVEV (reference sequence). Between the trimmed V and J ends, which lost 4 bases and 4 bases, there was a span of 10 bases. The CDR3 is made up of 13 amino acids. The CDR3 is CASSYLRGTEAFF. CDR3 in DNA: TGTGCCAGCAGTTATTTACGGGGCACTGAAGCTTTCTTT.

The chain recombines TRBV6-1 with TRBJ2-5; 12 bases match TRBD2. CDR1 MNHNS and CDR2 SASEGT come from the germline V gene. CDR3 length: 16 residues. V lost 4 bases and J lost 5; bases outside the gene matches: 8. CDR3 residues: CASSGLAGGRGETQYF. Written as DNA, the CDR3 is TGTGCCAGCAGTGGGCTAGCGGGGGGGCGAGGCGAGACCCAGTACTTC.

This clone has a handful of counts. The chain carries TRBV19 and TRBJ1-5; D possibly corresponds to TRBD1 (6 bases). This CDR3 spans 13 amino acids. Looked up from germline, CDR1 is LNHDA and CDR2 is SQIVND (reference sequence). Trimming stripped 7 bases from V and 7 bases from J, with 14 bases between. CDR3 loop: CASTQGNGQPQHF. Written as DNA, the CDR3 is TGTGCCAGTACTCAGGGGAACGGGCAGCCCCAGCATTTT. Together with reference TRBV19 and TRBJ1-5, the CDR3 gives the full variable domain: DGGITQSPKYLFRKEGQNVTLSCEQNLNHDAMYWYRQDPGQGLRLIYYSQIVNDFQKGDIAEGYSVSREKKESFPLTVTSAQKNPTAFYLCASTQGNGQPQHFGDGTRLSIL.

This sequence joins TRBV5-1 and TRBJ2-7, with TRBD2 identical over 11 bases. CDR1 is SGHRS and CDR2 is YFSETQ in the germline V gene. V dropped 0 bases and J dropped 0; count of bases not matched to a gene: 2. The length of the CDR3 is 16 residues. The CDR3 reads CASSLETSGNSYEQYF. In nucleotides, the CDR3 is TGCGCCAGCAGCTTGGAGACTAGCGGGAACTCCTACGAGCAGTACTTC.

This chain links TRBV6-6 with TRBJ1-5; weak D call: TRBD1 (5 bases). V shed 6 bases and J shed 0 bases, with 12 bases lying between them. There are 15 residues in the CDR3. Germline lookup yields CDR1 MNHNY and CDR2 SVGAGI (reference sequence). CDR3 DNA: TGTGCCAGCAGAGACGACAGTTATAGCAATCAGCCCCAGCATTTT. Its translation: CASRDDSYSNQPQHF.

The J gene is TRBJ2-5, the V gene TRBV9, with D uncertain. Trimming removed 0 bases from V and 5 bases from J, with 14 bases in between. This CDR3 has 15 amino acids. Germline V gives CDR1 SGDLS, CDR2 YYNGEE. The CDR3 sequence is CASSVAGAMFETQYF. In DNA, the CDR3 is TGTGCCAGCAGCGTAGCCGGAGCGATGTTCGAGACCCAGTACTTC.

The rearrangement uses TRBV30 and TRBJ2-5; the match to TRBD2 covers 10 bases. The CDR3 is 13 residues long. Germline lookup yields CDR1 GTSNPN and CDR2 SVGIG (reference sequence). V trimming: 8 bases; J trimming: 7 bases; junction bases outside the gene matches: 10. DNA for the CDR3: TGTGCCGTCGGCCTAGCGGGAGCAGGGACCCAGTACTTC. It codes for CAVGLAGAGTQYF.

This chain uses TRBV6-4 with TRBJ2-3; TRBD2 matches 10 bases. V dropped 5 bases and J dropped 2; count of bases not matched to a gene: 16. CDR3 size: 19 residues. Germline assignment: CDR1 MRHNA and CDR2 SNTAGT. Here the CDR3 DNA reads TGTGCCAGCAGTCCTAACCGGTGGACTAGCGGAGATAACACAGATACGCAGTATTTT. Amino acid sequence: CASSPNRWTSGDNTDTQYF.

The chain combines TRBV7-3 with TRBJ2-5; TRBD2 agrees at 8 bases. The germline gives CDR1 SGHTA, CDR2 FQGTGA. The J segment lost 1 base and the V segment lost 8 bases, leaving 3 bases of the junction unmatched. The CDR3 is made up of 13 amino acids. The CDR3 sequence is CASAGGAQETQYF. The CDR3 DNA reads TGTGCCAGCGCGGGGGGAGCCCAAGAGACCCAGTACTTC.

This chain joins TRBV15 and TRBJ2-7, with a weak D call TRBD1 (6 bases). Germline values: CDR1 LNHNV, CDR2 YYDKDF (reference sequence). V dropped 5 bases and J dropped 0 bases, with 17 bases sitting between them. The CDR3 consists of 16 residues. The CDR3 loop reads CATSALSTGSSYEQYF. The CDR3 bases are TGTGCCACCAGCGCGCTCTCTACAGGGAGCTCCTACGAGCAGTACTTC.

This clone was seen a handful of times. The genes are TRBV5-4 and TRBJ1-2; D is possibly TRBD1 (6 bases). V was trimmed by 4 bases and J by 6 bases, leaving 16 bases between them. There are 14 residues in the CDR3. CDR1 and CDR2 (germline): SGHNT, YYREEE (reference sequence). In DNA, the CDR3 is TGTGCCAGCAGCCGGGACAATCAAGGGCATGGCTACACCTTC. Translation gives CASSRDNQGHGYTF.

The V call is TRBV6-1, the J call TRBJ1-5; D is ambiguous. CDR3 size: 13 residues. Germline assignment: CDR1 MNHNS and CDR2 SASEGT. The V and J ends lost 4 bases and 5 bases respectively, with 9 bases between them. Written as DNA, the CDR3 is TGTGCCAGCAGTGCGAGGGATTATCAGCCCCAGCATTTT. Amino acid sequence: CASSARDYQPQHF.

The chain links TRBV27 to TRBJ2-7; weak D call: TRBD2 (6 bases). The V gene's germline CDR1 is MNHEY and CDR2 SMNVEV (reference sequence). This CDR3 spans 16 amino acids. The ends were cut back, 0 bases at V and 7 bases at J, with 19 bases in the middle. The CDR3 region is CASSLSGTSSLGEQYF. CDR3 nucleotides: TGTGCCAGCAGTTTATCGGGGACTTCGAGCCTAGGGGAGCAGTACTTC.

This chain joins TRBV9 and TRBJ1-2, with 11 positions matching TRBD1. CDR3 length equals 18 residues. CDR1 is SGDLS and CDR2 is YYNGEE in the germline V gene. With V trimmed by 0 bases and J by 4 bases, 11 bases remained unmatched. The CDR3, as DNA: TGTGCCAGCAGCGTAGTAAAGGGACAGGGGGGATCGAGCTATGGCTACACCTTC. This gives the protein CASSVVKGQGGSSYGYTF.

The rearrangement joins TRBV5-1 to TRBJ2-3, with D perhaps TRBD2 (5 bases). Trimming cost V 3 bases and J 5 bases, with 7 bases left between them. The CDR3 contains 12 residues. Germline lookup yields CDR1 SGHRS and CDR2 YFSETQ. The CDR3 region is CASSWEIDTQYF. CDR3 bases: TGCGCCAGCAGCTGGGAGATAGATACGCAGTATTTT. Based on the CDR3 plus reference TRBV5-1 and TRBJ2-3, the full variable domain is KAGVTQTPRYLIKTRGQQVTLSCSPISGHRSVSWYQQTPGQGLQFLFEYFSETQRNKGNFPGRFSGRQFSNSRSEMNVSTLELGDSALYLCASSWEIDTQYFGPGTRLTVL.

The chain employs TRBV28 and TRBJ2-5; no clear D gene. This CDR3 has 16 amino acids. Germline assignment: CDR1 MDHEN and CDR2 SYDVKM. V lost 5 bases and J lost 3, with 19 bases in between. The CDR3 DNA sequence: TGTGCCAGCAGTACCTCAGAGGCTACAAGTAAAGAGACCCAGTACTTC. Its translation: CASSTSEATSKETQYF.

The V and J genes are TRBV7-9 and TRBJ2-1; tentatively, D is TRBD1 (5 bases). V lost 10 bases, J lost 13 bases, and 20 bases lay in between. The CDR3 loop spans 12 amino acids. Germline assignment: CDR1 SEHNR and CDR2 FQNEAQ (reference sequence). This CDR3 reads CATTHGALEQFF. CDR3 nucleotide sequence: TGTGCCACGACACATGGGGCGCTAGAACAGTTCTTC.

This clone was picked up one time. The chain couples TRBV11-2 to TRBJ2-7; D gene unclear. Germline V gene data show CDR1 as SGHAT and CDR2 as FQNNGV. The CDR3 is made up of 11 amino acids. V shed 9 bases and J shed 1 base, with 7 bases lying between them. As DNA, the CDR3 is TGTGCCAGTTTGCGTTCCTACGAGCAGTACTTC. It encodes CASLRSYEQYF.

V gene TRBV7-2 combines with J gene TRBJ1-5, with 7 nucleotides matching TRBD1. Germline CDR1 and CDR2: SGHTA and FQGNSA. The junction had 8 bases not matched to a gene; V was cut back by 5 bases and J by 7 bases. There are 14 residues in the CDR3. The CDR3 here is CASSADREYQPQHF. CDR3 nucleotide sequence: TGTGCCAGCAGCGCAGACAGGGAATACCAGCCCCAGCATTTT.

This chain connects TRBV28 to TRBJ1-2, with 7 bases matching TRBD1. The junction had 3 bases not matched to a gene; V was cut back by 5 bases and J by 0 bases. Germline V gives CDR1 MDHEN, CDR2 SYDVKM. CDR3 size: 14 residues. In nucleotides, the CDR3 is TGTGCCAGCAGTAGACAGGGCCCTAACTATGGCTACACCTTC. Translating it yields CASSRQGPNYGYTF.

The J gene is TRBJ2-7, the V gene TRBV6-6, with 7 bases aligning to TRBD2. This CDR3 has 13 amino acids. With 5 bases clipped from V and 2 bases from J, the junction kept 3 bases outside the gene matches. Germline assignment: CDR1 MNHNY and CDR2 SVGAGI (reference sequence). The CDR3 DNA follows: TGTGCCAGCAGTGACCGGGGGGCCTACGAGCAGTACTTC. Residues: CASSDRGAYEQYF.

V usage is TRBV29-1 and J usage is TRBJ2-7; 9 bases agree with TRBD2. The CDR3 has 13 residues. The trim removed 4 bases at V and 4 bases at J, leaving 5 bases unmatched. CDR1 is SQVTM, CDR2 ANQGSEA, per germline. The CDR3: CSVATSGPYEQYF. The CDR3 bases are TGCAGCGTTGCAACTAGCGGGCCATACGAGCAGTACTTC.

The V call is TRBV7-2, the J call TRBJ2-2; D gene ambiguous. This CDR3 spans 14 amino acids. The germline V and J ends were trimmed by 1 base and 2 bases, with 5 bases remaining between them. Germline-derived CDR1 and CDR2 are SGHTA and FQGNSA. The CDR3 reads CASSLVGNTGELFF. DNA of the CDR3: TGTGCCAGCAGCTTAGTTGGCAACACCGGGGAGCTGTTTTTT.

In this sample, this clone turned up a few times. The chain carries TRBV5-4 and TRBJ1-2; D is uncertain. This CDR3 is built from 13 residues. Trimming took off 2 bases at V and 5 bases at J, with 10 bases between the two ends. Germline V gives CDR1 SGHNT, CDR2 YYREEE (reference sequence). The CDR3 nucleotides are TGTGCCAGCAGCTTTAGCAGTGGGTATGGCTACACCTTC. Translating it yields CASSFSSGYGYTF.

J is TRBJ2-1 and V is TRBV2, with TRBD2 matching over 8 bases. The CDR3 consists of 14 residues. The V segment lost 4 bases and the J segment 2 bases; nucleotides outside the gene matches: 1. Germline V gives CDR1 SNHLY, CDR2 FYNNEI. The CDR3 spells CASSAGLAYNEQFF. CDR3 coding DNA: TGTGCCAGCAGTGCGGGACTAGCCTACAATGAGCAGTTCTTC. The variable domain in full, completed from reference TRBV2 and TRBJ2-1, reads EPEVTQTPSHQVTQMGQEVILRCVPISNHLYFYWYRQILGQKVEFLVSFYNNEISEKSEIFDDQFSVERPDGSNFTLKIRSTKLEDSAMYFCASSAGLAYNEQFFGPGTRLTVL.